This T cell receptor beta chain was observed in a study of blood T cells in healthy people across ages. Trimming took 3 bases from V and 6 from J, leaving 17 bases between them. CDR3 length equals 15 residues. From germline, CDR1 is SGHAT and CDR2 FQNNGV. A second PCR, run for roughly 7 to 12 cycles, used a sample-barcoded 5' primer plus a J-beta primer mix. MiXCR was run by TCRdb on the 5' RACE reads, yielding one entry per CDR3 protein. The sample includes 800,000 or so distinct CDR3 sequences, 25% of them seen just once. In this sample, this clonotype turned up a few times. These data were also reused for a study on T cells of mothers and their children.

V is TRBV11-2 and J is TRBJ1-2; possible D gene TRBD1, 6 bases. The sample consisted of blood. The TCR originated in a boy aged 5-17 years in good health. This CDR3 reads CASSFPDSANHGYTF. CDR3 bases: TGTGCCAGCAGCTTCCCGGACAGTGCCAACCATGGCTACACCTTC.